This T cell receptor beta chain originates from a study of technical replicates of blood from a few donors. This clone was recorded once. The assay was immunoSEQ multiplex PCR, and TCRdb's table has in-frame clones only and misses some. The table records approximately 17,000 clones, about 89% of them present only once. Germline V CDR1 and CDR2: SGHNT, YYREEE (reference sequence). The CDR3 has 14 residues. The junction had 2 bases not matched to a gene; V was cut back by 3 bases and J by 0 bases. The source of this sequence is a human donor in good health. J is TRBJ1-2 and V is TRBV5-4; TRBD1 matches at 7 bases. The sequenced sample consisted of PBMCs. CDR3 residues: CASSWTGANYGYTF. The CDR3 DNA follows: TGTGCCAGCAGCTGGACAGGAGCTAACTATGGCTACACCTTC.